The 15 T cell receptor beta chains reported below all come from one sample, sequenced in a study of CD8+ T cells in alopecia areata. RNA extraction was followed by reverse transcription into cDNA, which acted as the sequencing template. Generated by immunoSEQ multiplex PCR, the TCRdb table keeps only in-frame clones and is missing some. The sample contains roughly 250,000 clones, roughly two thirds of which appear only once. Sequencing was performed on CD4+ T cells sorted from blood, taken at week 0. The receptors shown here come from a human donor with alopecia areata.

The chain joins TRBV6-5 to TRBJ1-6, with D unresolved. The CDR3 contains 14 residues. Germline V gives CDR1 MNHEY, CDR2 SVGAGI. V was trimmed by 0 bases and J by 8 bases, leaving 8 bases between them. This CDR3 is CASSYSIGYSPLHF. In DNA, the CDR3 is TGTGCCAGCAGTTACTCGATTGGGTATTCACCCCTCCACTTT.

This rearrangement joins TRBV6-6 to TRBJ1-5, with a tentative D call TRBD1 (6 bases). The V gene's germline CDR1 is MNHNY and CDR2 SVGAGI (reference sequence). With 6 bases removed from V and 4 bases from J, the gap between germline ends came to 16 bases. This CDR3 comprises 15 residues. CDR3 in amino acids: CASSKTDRINQPQHF. The CDR3 DNA reads as TGTGCCAGCAGCAAAACAGACAGGATTAATCAGCCCCAGCATTTT.

The rearrangement uses TRBV29-1 and TRBJ1-1, with D tentatively TRBD1 (6 bases). V lost 2 bases, J lost 1 base, and 8 bases lay in between. This CDR3 is 13 amino acids long. The germline CDR1 and CDR2 sequences are SQVTM and ANQGSEA. The CDR3 loop is CSVESGANTEAFF. The CDR3 DNA sequence: TGCAGCGTTGAATCAGGGGCGAACACTGAAGCTTTCTTT.

The chain carries TRBV19 and TRBJ2-6, with D maybe TRBD1 (5 bases). Between the trimmed V and J ends, which lost 5 bases and 0 bases, there was a span of 23 bases. This CDR3 is 20 amino acids long. CDR1 is LNHDA, CDR2 SQIVND, per germline (reference sequence). The CDR3: CASSHWWAEGASSGANVLTF. CDR3 DNA: TGTGCCAGTAGTCATTGGTGGGCGGAAGGGGCTTCCTCTGGGGCCAACGTCCTGACTTTC.

This chain joins TRBV19 and TRBJ1-5; D unclear. This CDR3 has 13 residues. Deletions cut 6 bases from V and 1 base from J, with 7 bases between. The V gene's germline CDR1 is LNHDA and CDR2 SQIVND (reference sequence). CDR3: CASSTVSNQPQHF. CDR3 bases: TGTGCCAGTAGCACGGTGAGCAATCAGCCCCAGCATTTT.

This chain links TRBV25-1 with TRBJ1-4, with unresolved D. Germline CDR1 reads MGHDK; CDR2 reads SYGVNS. V lost 3 bases and J 8 bases, leaving 16 bases between the germline ends. The CDR3 has 15 amino acids. CDR3 bases: TGTGCCAGCAGTGATTTTTCGAGGGAGCGGGAAAAACTGTTTTTT. Its translation: CASSDFSREREKLFF.

V and J are TRBV4-2 and TRBJ2-1, with 9 positions matching TRBD2. Trimming removed 4 bases from V and 6 bases from J; junction bases left unmatched: 10. The germline CDR1 and CDR2 sequences are LGHNA and YNFKEQ. This CDR3 region has 16 residues. CDR3 DNA sequence: TGTGCCAGCAGCCCAGGAGATAGCGGGGGACTCAATGAGCAGTTCTTC. Its protein product is CASSPGDSGGLNEQFF.

The chain couples TRBV7-9 to TRBJ1-2; the D is unclear. Trimming pared 5 bases from V and 5 bases from J, leaving 15 bases between. Germline V gives CDR1 SEHNR, CDR2 FQNEAQ (reference sequence). The length of the CDR3 is 14 residues. The CDR3 loop is CASSARGAGYGYTF. DNA of the CDR3: TGTGCCAGCAGCGCCCGGGGAGCTGGGTATGGCTACACCTTC. Based on the CDR3 plus reference TRBV7-9 and TRBJ1-2, the full variable domain is DTGVSQNPRHKITKRGQNVTFRCDPISEHNRLYWYRQTLGQGPEFLTYFQNEAQLEKSRLLSDRFSAERPKGSFSTLEIQRTEQGDSAMYLCASSARGAGYGYTFGSGTRLTVV.

The chain uses TRBV7-9 and TRBJ2-3, with D perhaps given as TRBD1 or TRBD2 (5 bases each). This CDR3 has 15 residues. From germline, CDR1 is SEHNR and CDR2 FQNEAQ (reference sequence). Trimming cost V 5 bases and J 2 bases, with 14 bases left between them. CDR3 DNA sequence: TGTGCCAGCAGCCCTTCCGGGACGCCCACAGATACGCAGTATTTT. Encoded protein: CASSPSGTPTDTQYF.

This clone was seen a few times. Other DNA variants within this sample encode the same CDR3. The J gene is TRBJ2-5, the V gene TRBV5-6; D perhaps matches TRBD1 (5 bases). The CDR3 length is 14 residues. The V and J ends lost 1 base and 0 bases respectively, with 7 bases between them. Germline assignment: CDR1 SGHDT and CDR2 YYEEEE. CDR3 sequence reads: CASSLQGYQETQYF. The CDR3 nucleotides are TGTGCCAGCAGCTTGCAGGGCTACCAAGAGACCCAGTACTTC. Variable domain in full (rest from reference TRBV5-6 and TRBJ2-5): DAGVTQSPTHLIKTRGQQVTLRCSPKSGHDTVSWYQQALGQGPQFIFQYYEEEERQRGNFPDRFSGHQFPNYSSELNVNALLLGDSALYLCASSLQGYQETQYFGPGTRLLVL.

This sequence joins TRBV27 and TRBJ2-7, with D perhaps matching TRBD1 or TRBD2 (5 bases each). The length of the CDR3 is 14 residues. V lost 3 bases and J lost 1, with 10 bases in between. The germline V gene has CDR1 MNHEY and CDR2 SMNVEV (reference sequence). The CDR3 spells CASSFAGTSYEQYF. CDR3 in DNA: TGTGCCAGCAGTTTCGCCGGGACGTCCTACGAGCAGTACTTC.

The rearrangement uses TRBV2 and TRBJ1-6, with no clear D. The CDR3 sequence is 15 residues long. Germline CDR1 SNHLY, CDR2 FYNNEI. Trimming shortened V by 4 bases and J by 7 bases, and 14 bases separated the two germline ends. The CDR3 DNA follows: TGTGCCAGCAGTGCTCAGACCGGGCGGAATTCACCCCTCCACTTT. Translating it yields CASSAQTGRNSPLHF.

The chain employs TRBV6-5 and TRBJ1-1; no reliable D call. Germline values: CDR1 MNHEY, CDR2 SVGAGI. The CDR3 runs 14 residues. The V and J ends lost 5 bases and 1 base respectively, with 11 bases between them. The CDR3 DNA reads TGTGCCAGCAGTGAAGGGAAGAGGAACACTGAAGCTTTCTTT. This gives the protein CASSEGKRNTEAFF.

The chain joins TRBV6-5 to TRBJ2-5; D is possibly TRBD1 (6 bases). V was shortened by 5 bases and J by 2 bases, with 9 bases between the two germline ends. The V gene's germline CDR1 is MNHEY and CDR2 SVGAGI. There are 13 residues in the CDR3. This CDR3 is CASSGTKQETQYF. Here the CDR3 DNA reads TGTGCCAGCAGTGGGACAAAACAAGAGACCCAGTACTTC.

Regarding this clone: Other DNA sequences in this sample translate to the same CDR3. The chain has TRBV2 and TRBJ2-6; no definite D call. Between the trimmed V and J ends, which lost 3 bases and 0 bases, there was a span of 6 bases. There are 15 residues in the CDR3. Germline V CDR1 and CDR2: SNHLY, FYNNEI. CDR3 in DNA: TGTGCCAGCAGTGATTGGGGCTCTGGGGCCAACGTCCTGACTTTC. It codes for CASSDWGSGANVLTF.